Reported below is one TCR beta chain. Its antigen remains unknown. Generated by immunoSEQ multiplex PCR, the TCRdb table keeps only in-frame clones and is missing some. The sample includes fewer than 90,000 clones, about 87% of them seen just once. The CDR3 is 16 amino acids. The V end lost 4 bases, the J end lost 2 bases, and 15 bases lay between the germline ends. Germline V gene sequence: CDR1 LGHNA, CDR2 YNFKEQ. This sample was taken from a study of OX40 agonist ivuxolimab in advanced cancers. Study background: The patients' treatment was ivuxolimab, an agonistic anti-OX40 (CD134) antibody. Participants could have had prior anti-PD-1, anti-PD-L1 or anti-CTLA-4 therapy, and about 37% had some.

General study findings and limits: Those patients achieving a partial response at 0.1-3.0 mg/kg showed among the lowest clonal expansion.

The chain uses TRBV4-2 and TRBJ2-1, with D maybe TRBD2 (6 bases). This specimen consisted of CD4+ or CD8+ T cells sorted from blood, obtained in a trial of the OX40 agonist ivuxolimab. The sequence was obtained from an adult with an advanced solid tumor such as melanoma, head and neck, liver or kidney cancer. The CDR3 DNA is TGTGCCAGCAGCCTCGTCGGCGGGGCCGCCTACAATGAGCAGTTCTTC. Its protein product is CASSLVGGAAYNEQFF.